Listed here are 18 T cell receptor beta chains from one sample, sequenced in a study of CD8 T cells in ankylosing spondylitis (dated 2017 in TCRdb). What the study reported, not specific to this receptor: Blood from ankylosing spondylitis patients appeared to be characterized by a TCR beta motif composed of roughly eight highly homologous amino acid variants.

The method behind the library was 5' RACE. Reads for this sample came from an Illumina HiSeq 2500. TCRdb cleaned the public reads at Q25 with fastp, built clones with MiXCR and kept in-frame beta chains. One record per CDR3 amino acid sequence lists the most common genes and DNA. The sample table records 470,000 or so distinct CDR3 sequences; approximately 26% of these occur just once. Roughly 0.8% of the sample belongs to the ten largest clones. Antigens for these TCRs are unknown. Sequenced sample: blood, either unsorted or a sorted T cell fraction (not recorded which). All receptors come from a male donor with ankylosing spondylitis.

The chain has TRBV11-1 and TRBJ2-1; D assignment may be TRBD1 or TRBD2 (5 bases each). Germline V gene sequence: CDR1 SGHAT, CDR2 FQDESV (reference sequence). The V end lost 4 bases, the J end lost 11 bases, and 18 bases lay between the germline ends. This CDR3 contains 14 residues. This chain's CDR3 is CASSSGTDTMKQFF. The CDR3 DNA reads TGTGCCAGCAGCTCCGGGACGGACACAATGAAGCAGTTCTTC.

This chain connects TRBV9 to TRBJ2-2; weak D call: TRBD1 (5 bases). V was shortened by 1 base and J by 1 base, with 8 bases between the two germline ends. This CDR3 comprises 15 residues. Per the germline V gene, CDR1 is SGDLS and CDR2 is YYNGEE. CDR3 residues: CASSVSTVNTGELFF. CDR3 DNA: TGTGCCAGCAGCGTATCGACAGTGAACACCGGGGAGCTGTTTTTT.

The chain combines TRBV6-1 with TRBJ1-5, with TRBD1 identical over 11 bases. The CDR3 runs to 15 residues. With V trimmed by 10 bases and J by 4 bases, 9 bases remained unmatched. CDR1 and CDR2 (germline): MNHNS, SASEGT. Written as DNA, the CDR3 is TGTGCCACCTGGACAGGGGGCGCGGGTAATCAGCCCCAGCATTTT. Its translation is CATWTGGAGNQPQHF.

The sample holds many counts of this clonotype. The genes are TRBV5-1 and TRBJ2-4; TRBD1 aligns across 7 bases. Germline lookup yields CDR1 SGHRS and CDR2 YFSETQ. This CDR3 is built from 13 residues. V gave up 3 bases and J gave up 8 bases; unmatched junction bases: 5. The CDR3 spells CASSSTGVDIQYF. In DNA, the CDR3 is TGCGCCAGCAGCTCAACAGGGGTGGACATTCAGTACTTC.

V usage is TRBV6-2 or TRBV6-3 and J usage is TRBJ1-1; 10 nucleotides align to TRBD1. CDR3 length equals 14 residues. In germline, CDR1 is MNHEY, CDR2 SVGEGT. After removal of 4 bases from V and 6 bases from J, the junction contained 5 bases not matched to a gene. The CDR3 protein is CASSSRQGASEAFF. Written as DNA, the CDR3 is TGTGCCAGCAGTTCACGACAGGGGGCCTCTGAAGCTTTCTTT.

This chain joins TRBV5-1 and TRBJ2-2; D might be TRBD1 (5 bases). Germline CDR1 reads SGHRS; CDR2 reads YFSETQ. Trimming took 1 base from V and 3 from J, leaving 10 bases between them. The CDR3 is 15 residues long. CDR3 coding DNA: TGCGCCAGCAGCTTGCAGGACACTTACACCGGGGAGCTGTTTTTT. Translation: CASSLQDTYTGELFF. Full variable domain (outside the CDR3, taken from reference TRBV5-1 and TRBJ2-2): KAGVTQTPRYLIKTRGQQVTLSCSPISGHRSVSWYQQTPGQGLQFLFEYFSETQRNKGNFPGRFSGRQFSNSRSEMNVSTLELGDSALYLCASSLQDTYTGELFFGEGSRLTVL.

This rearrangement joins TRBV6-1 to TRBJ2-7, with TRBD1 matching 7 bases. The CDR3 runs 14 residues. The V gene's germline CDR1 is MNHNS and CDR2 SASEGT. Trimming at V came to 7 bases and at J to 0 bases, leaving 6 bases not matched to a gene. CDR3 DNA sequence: TGTGCCAGCAAGGACAGGTTGGGCTCCTACGAGCAGTACTTC. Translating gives CASKDRLGSYEQYF.

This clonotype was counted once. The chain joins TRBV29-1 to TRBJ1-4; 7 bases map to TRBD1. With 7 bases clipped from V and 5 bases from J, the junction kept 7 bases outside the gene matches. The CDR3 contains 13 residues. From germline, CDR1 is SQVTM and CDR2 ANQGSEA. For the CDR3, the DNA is TGCAGCGGCCTAATGACAGGGAATGAAAAACTGTTTTTT. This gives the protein CSGLMTGNEKLFF.

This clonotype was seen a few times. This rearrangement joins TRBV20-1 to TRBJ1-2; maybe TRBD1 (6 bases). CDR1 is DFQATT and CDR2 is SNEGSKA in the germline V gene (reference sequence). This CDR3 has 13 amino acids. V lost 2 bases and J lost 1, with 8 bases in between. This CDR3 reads CSARHRVNYGYTF. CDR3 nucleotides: TGCAGTGCTAGACACAGGGTTAACTATGGCTACACCTTC.

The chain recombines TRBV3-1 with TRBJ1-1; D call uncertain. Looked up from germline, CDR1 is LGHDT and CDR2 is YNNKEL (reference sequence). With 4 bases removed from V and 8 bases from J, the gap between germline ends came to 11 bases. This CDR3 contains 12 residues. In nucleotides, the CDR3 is TGTGCCAGCAGCCTCCTTACACCCGAAGCTTTCTTT. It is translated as CASSLLTPEAFF.

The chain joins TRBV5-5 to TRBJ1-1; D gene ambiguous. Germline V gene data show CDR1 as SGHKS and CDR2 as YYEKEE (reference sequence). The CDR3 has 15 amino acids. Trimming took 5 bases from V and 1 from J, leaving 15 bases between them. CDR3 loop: CASSRLQETNTEAFF. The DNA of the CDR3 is TGTGCCAGCAGTAGATTGCAGGAGACGAACACTGAAGCTTTCTTT.

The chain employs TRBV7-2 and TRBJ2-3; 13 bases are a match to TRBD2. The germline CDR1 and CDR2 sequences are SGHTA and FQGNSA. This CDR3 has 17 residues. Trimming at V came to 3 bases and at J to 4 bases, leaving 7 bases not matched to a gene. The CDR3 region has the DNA TGTGCCAGCAGCTTCCCGGGGACTAGCGGGGTCTCAGATACGCAGTATTTT. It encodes CASSFPGTSGVSDTQYF. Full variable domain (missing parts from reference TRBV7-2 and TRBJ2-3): GAGVSQSPSNKVTEKGKDVELRCDPISGHTALYWYRQSLGQGLEFLIYFQGNSAPDKSGLPSDRFSAERTGGSVSTLTIQRTQQEDSAVYLCASSFPGTSGVSDTQYFGPGTRLTVL.

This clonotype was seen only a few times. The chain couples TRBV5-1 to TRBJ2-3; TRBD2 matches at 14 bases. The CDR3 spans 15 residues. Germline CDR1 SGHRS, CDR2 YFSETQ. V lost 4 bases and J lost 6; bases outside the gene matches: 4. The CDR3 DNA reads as TGCGCCAGCAGCCTGACTAGCGGGAGGGAGGATACGCAGTATTTT. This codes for CASSLTSGREDTQYF.

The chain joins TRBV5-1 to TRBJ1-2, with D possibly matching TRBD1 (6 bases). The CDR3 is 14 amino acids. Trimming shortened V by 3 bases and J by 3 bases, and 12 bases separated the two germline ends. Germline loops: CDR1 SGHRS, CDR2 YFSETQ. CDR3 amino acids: CASSSGTNDYGYTF. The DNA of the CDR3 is TGCGCCAGCAGCTCGGGGACAAACGACTATGGCTACACCTTC.

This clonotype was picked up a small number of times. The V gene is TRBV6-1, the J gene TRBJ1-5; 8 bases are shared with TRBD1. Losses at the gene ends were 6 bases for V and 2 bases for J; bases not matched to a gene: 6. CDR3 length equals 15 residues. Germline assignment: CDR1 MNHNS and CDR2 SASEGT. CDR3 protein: CASRLLTGGNQPQHF. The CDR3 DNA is TGTGCCAGCAGATTGTTGACAGGGGGCAATCAGCCCCAGCATTTT.

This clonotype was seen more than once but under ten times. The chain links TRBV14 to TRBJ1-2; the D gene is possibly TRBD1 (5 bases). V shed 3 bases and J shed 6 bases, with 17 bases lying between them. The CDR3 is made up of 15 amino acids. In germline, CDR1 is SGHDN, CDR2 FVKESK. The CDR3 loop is CASSHTTQGVHGYTF. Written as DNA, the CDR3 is TGTGCCAGCAGCCACACAACTCAGGGAGTCCATGGCTACACCTTC.

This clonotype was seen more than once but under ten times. The CDR3 is CATHYRKNVNTEAFF. The DNA of the CDR3 is TGTGCCACACACTACAGGAAGAATGTGAACACTGAAGCTTTCTTT. The rearrangement joins TRBV10-3 to TRBJ1-1, with D possibly TRBD1 on 5 matching bases. Germline V gene lookup returns CDR1 ENHRY and CDR2 SYGVKD. V lost 10 bases and J lost 0, with 18 bases in between. The CDR3 has 15 residues.

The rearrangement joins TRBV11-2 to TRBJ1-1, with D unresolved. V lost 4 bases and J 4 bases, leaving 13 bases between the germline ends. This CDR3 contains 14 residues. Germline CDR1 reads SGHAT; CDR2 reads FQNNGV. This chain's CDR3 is CASSSERASTEAFF. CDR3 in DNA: TGTGCCAGCAGCTCTGAACGTGCTTCCACTGAAGCTTTCTTT.